Below are 27 T cell receptor beta chains sequenced from a single sample in a study of tumour-infiltrating T cells in Burkitt lymphoma. Clones were sequenced by immunoSEQ multiplex PCR, and TCRdb holds only the in-frame ones, with some missing. The sample has about 6,600 clones; approximately 87% are singletons. Specimen: tumor tissue. The origin of the receptors is a human donor with Burkitt lymphoma.

The chain couples TRBV20-1 to TRBJ2-1, with unresolved D. V lost 3 bases and J lost 10, with 10 bases in between. CDR1 and CDR2 (germline): DFQATT, SNEGSKA (reference sequence). CDR3 length: 11 residues. The CDR3 region has the DNA TGCAGTGCTAGTGAGGTGTCCGAGCAGTTCTTC. Its protein is CSASEVSEQFF.

The chain has TRBV10-3 and TRBJ2-7; a weak D match, TRBD1 (5 bases). The length of the CDR3 is 18 residues. The V and J ends lost 2 bases and 2 bases respectively, with 22 bases between them. Germline assignment: CDR1 ENHRY and CDR2 SYGVKD. CDR3 loop: CAISEPLMMAAGTYEQYF. DNA of the CDR3: TGTGCCATCAGTGAGCCCCTTATGATGGCTGCAGGGACCTACGAGCAGTACTTC.

The chain has TRBV10-3 and TRBJ1-5, with D perhaps matching TRBD1 (5 bases). Germline CDR1 is ENHRY and CDR2 is SYGVKD. With 8 bases removed from V and 1 base from J, the gap between germline ends came to 6 bases. The CDR3 has 12 residues. The CDR3 spells CAIGDSNQPQHF. In nucleotides, the CDR3 is TGTGCCATCGGGGACAGCAATCAGCCCCAGCATTTT.

The V call is TRBV6-1, the J call TRBJ1-5; no reliable D call. Trimming removed 7 bases at V and 7 bases at J, with 14 bases between. Germline lookup yields CDR1 MNHNS and CDR2 SASEGT. The CDR3 has 13 residues. In nucleotides, the CDR3 is TGTGCCAGCATTCGGGAAAGAGGGCAGCCCCAGCATTTT. Translating it yields CASIRERGQPQHF.

This clone was detected once. The chain employs TRBV6-1 and TRBJ1-1; no firm D call. Germline values: CDR1 MNHNS, CDR2 SASEGT. V was pared by 4 bases and J by 7 bases, with 10 bases between. This CDR3 contains 12 residues. In nucleotides, the CDR3 is TGTGCCAGCAGTGGAAGTAGGGATGAAGCTTTCTTT. Protein product: CASSGSRDEAFF.

This clone was observed once. The CDR3 sequence is CASSPDLPGDQPQHF. The CDR3 nucleotides are TGTGCCAGCAGTCCAGACCTCCCGGGGGATCAGCCCCAGCATTTT. The V gene is TRBV28, the J gene TRBJ1-5; tentative D call: TRBD1 (5 bases). Trimming cost V 5 bases and J 5 bases, with 16 bases left between them. CDR3 length: 15 amino acids. Germline V gives CDR1 MDHEN, CDR2 SYDVKM.

The chain employs TRBV5-1 and TRBJ2-3; D not resolved. V was shortened by 4 bases and J by 6 bases, with 9 bases between the two germline ends. Germline V CDR1 and CDR2: SGHRS, YFSETQ. This CDR3 is 12 amino acids long. CDR3 sequence (DNA): TGCGCCAGCAGCGAACAGAGCGATACGCAGTATTTT. Translating it yields CASSEQSDTQYF. The full variable domain, in which reference TRBV5-1 and TRBJ2-3 provide the parts outside the CDR3, is KAGVTQTPRYLIKTRGQQVTLSCSPISGHRSVSWYQQTPGQGLQFLFEYFSETQRNKGNFPGRFSGRQFSNSRSEMNVSTLELGDSALYLCASSEQSDTQYFGPGTRLTVL.

The chain is built from TRBV11-2 and TRBJ2-1; D is tentatively TRBD1 or TRBD2 (5 bases each). The ends were cut back, 5 bases at V and 2 bases at J, with 13 bases in the middle. Germline V CDR1 and CDR2: SGHAT, FQNNGV. The CDR3 runs 15 residues. This chain's CDR3 is CASSRGRLTYNEQFF. The CDR3 DNA reads as TGTGCCAGCAGCCGGGGACGTCTTACCTACAATGAGCAGTTCTTC.

This chain links TRBV6-1 with TRBJ1-1; tentatively, D is TRBD1 (5 bases). Trimming stripped 7 bases from V and 4 bases from J, with 10 bases between. Germline CDR1 MNHNS, CDR2 SASEGT. This CDR3 has 12 amino acids. CDR3 coding DNA: TGTGCCAGCATGGGCAGGGCCACTGAAGCTTTCTTT. Encoded protein: CASMGRATEAFF.

The rearrangement uses TRBV19 and TRBJ1-5; 7 positions match TRBD1. Trimming at V came to 5 bases and at J to 4 bases, leaving 11 bases not matched to a gene. From germline, CDR1 is LNHDA and CDR2 SQIVND (reference sequence). The CDR3 has 16 residues. CDR3 protein: CASSAGLGQINQPQHF. The DNA of the CDR3 is TGTGCCAGTAGTGCGGGTCTGGGACAGATTAATCAGCCCCAGCATTTT. Full variable domain (missing parts from reference TRBV19 and TRBJ1-5): DGGITQSPKYLFRKEGQNVTLSCEQNLNHDAMYWYRQDPGQGLRLIYYSQIVNDFQKGDIAEGYSVSREKKESFPLTVTSAQKNPTAFYLCASSAGLGQINQPQHFGDGTRLSIL.

The chain combines TRBV7-8 with TRBJ1-1; possible D gene TRBD1, 6 bases. V was shortened by 2 bases and J by 0 bases, with 16 bases between the two germline ends. There are 17 residues in the CDR3. Germline-derived CDR1 and CDR2 are SGHVS and FQNEAQ. CDR3 amino acids: CASSLKAAQGVNTEAFF. DNA for the CDR3: TGTGCCAGCAGCTTAAAAGCCGCACAGGGAGTGAACACTGAAGCTTTCTTT.

This sequence joins TRBV10-3 and TRBJ2-3; 10 positions match TRBD1. CDR1 and CDR2 (germline): ENHRY, SYGVKD. This CDR3 has 15 amino acids. The trim removed 3 bases at V and 5 bases at J, leaving 5 bases unmatched. The CDR3 is CAISDQDRGVDTQYF. CDR3 DNA: TGTGCCATCAGTGACCAGGACAGGGGGGTAGATACGCAGTATTTT.

The gene calls are TRBV6-5 and TRBJ2-3; 16 bases line up with TRBD2. There are 16 residues in the CDR3. V dropped 2 bases and J dropped 10; count of bases not matched to a gene: 6. Germline CDR1 is MNHEY and CDR2 is SVGAGI. The CDR3 region has the DNA TGTGCCAGCAGTTACACCGGGACTAGCGGGGGGGCTGCGCAGTATTTT. Protein: CASSYTGTSGGAAQYF.

CDR3 coding DNA: TGTGCCAGCAGCTCGACGGGACTAGCGGGGTTCACCGGGGAGCTGTTTTTT. This codes for CASSSTGLAGFTGELFF. The gene calls are TRBV7-8 and TRBJ2-2; 13 bases are a match to TRBD2. CDR1 and CDR2 from the germline V gene are SGHVS and FQNEAQ. This CDR3 region has 17 residues. The trim removed 4 bases at V and 4 bases at J, leaving 6 bases unmatched.

This chain uses TRBV5-1 with TRBJ1-5, with D possibly being TRBD1 (5 bases). The CDR3 is 16 residues long. The germline V gene encodes CDR1 SGHRS and CDR2 YFSETQ. V shed 0 bases and J shed 3 bases, with 13 bases lying between them. The CDR3 sequence is CASSLGPGGDNQPQHF. For the CDR3, the DNA is TGCGCCAGCAGCTTGGGCCCGGGGGGAGACAATCAGCCCCAGCATTTT. Full variable domain (rest looked up from reference TRBV5-1 and TRBJ1-5): KAGVTQTPRYLIKTRGQQVTLSCSPISGHRSVSWYQQTPGQGLQFLFEYFSETQRNKGNFPGRFSGRQFSNSRSEMNVSTLELGDSALYLCASSLGPGGDNQPQHFGDGTRLSIL.

This rearrangement joins TRBV4-2 to TRBJ2-6; perhaps TRBD1 as D (6 bases). This CDR3 is 20 amino acids long. V was trimmed by 4 bases and J by 0 bases, leaving 22 bases between them. Germline-derived CDR1 and CDR2 are LGHNA and YNFKEQ. The CDR3: CASSPYLFKTGSSGANVLTF. In DNA, the CDR3 is TGTGCCAGCAGCCCCTACCTTTTTAAGACAGGATCCTCTGGGGCCAACGTCCTGACTTTC.

This rearrangement joins TRBV9 to TRBJ1-6; D might be TRBD1 (6 bases). The CDR3 sequence is 16 residues long. V gave up 7 bases and J gave up 10 bases, with 24 bases separating them. The germline gives CDR1 SGDLS, CDR2 YYNGEE. The CDR3 DNA is TGTGCCAGCGCGGGGACGGGGGCAGGCCTAGGGTCACCCCTCCACTTT. Residues: CASAGTGAGLGSPLHF.

V usage is TRBV5-1 and J usage is TRBJ2-3; no clear D gene. CDR1 and CDR2 (germline): SGHRS, YFSETQ. There are 15 residues in the CDR3. The V end lost 3 bases, the J end lost 2 bases, and 13 bases lay between the germline ends. The CDR3 here is CASSWARANTDTQYF. The CDR3 DNA follows: TGCGCCAGCAGCTGGGCCCGAGCGAACACAGATACGCAGTATTTT. Based on the CDR3 plus reference TRBV5-1 and TRBJ2-3, the full variable domain is KAGVTQTPRYLIKTRGQQVTLSCSPISGHRSVSWYQQTPGQGLQFLFEYFSETQRNKGNFPGRFSGRQFSNSRSEMNVSTLELGDSALYLCASSWARANTDTQYFGPGTRLTVL.

This rearrangement joins TRBV4-2 to TRBJ2-1, with a possible D match to TRBD2 (6 bases). CDR3 length: 14 residues. Trimming took 0 bases from V and 8 from J, leaving 11 bases between them. The germline gives CDR1 LGHNA, CDR2 YNFKEQ. The CDR3 DNA sequence: TGTGCCAGCAGCCAAGAAAAGGCTAGCGATGAGCAGTTCTTC. Its translation: CASSQEKASDEQFF.

CDR3 coding DNA: TGTGCCACCAGCAGAGGGCGGGCTTGGCGGTACACCTTC. The encoded protein is CATSRGRAWRYTF. The gene calls are TRBV15 and TRBJ1-2; D ambiguous. Germline lookup yields CDR1 LNHNV and CDR2 YYDKDF (reference sequence). Trimming took 1 base from V and 11 from J, leaving 14 bases between them. The CDR3 sequence is 13 residues long. Combining the CDR3 with reference TRBV15 and TRBJ1-2 gives the whole variable domain DAMVIQNPRYQVTQFGKPVTLSCSQTLNHNVMYWYQQKSSQAPKLLFHYYDKDFNNEADTPDNFQSRRPNTSFCFLDIRSPGLGDTAMYLCATSRGRAWRYTFGSGTRLTVV.

In its sample, this clone was seen once. The J gene is TRBJ2-5, the V gene TRBV5-1, with TRBD2 matching 10 bases. V gave up 1 base and J gave up 5 bases; unmatched junction bases: 8. CDR3 length equals 16 residues. Looked up from germline, CDR1 is SGHRS and CDR2 is YFSETQ. CDR3 bases: TGCGCCAGCAGCTTGATTAGCGGGAGGCCAGGCGAGACCCAGTACTTC. It translates to CASSLISGRPGETQYF.

The J gene is TRBJ2-6, the V gene TRBV5-1; 8 bases line up with TRBD1. Germline lookup yields CDR1 SGHRS and CDR2 YFSETQ. The CDR3 contains 18 residues. V lost 4 bases, J lost 1 base, and 10 bases stayed unmatched. The DNA of the CDR3 is TGCGCCAGCAGCGGGGGGACAGGTTCCCTGTCTGGGGCCAACGTCCTGACTTTC. This sequence encodes CASSGGTGSLSGANVLTF.

The chain has TRBV5-1 and TRBJ2-3; unclear D gene. Trimming shortened V by 1 base and J by 3 bases, and 3 bases separated the two germline ends. Per the germline V gene, CDR1 is SGHRS and CDR2 is YFSETQ. This CDR3 contains 12 residues. In DNA form, the CDR3 reads TGCGCCAGCAGCTTGCTAACAGATACGCAGTATTTT. This gives the protein CASSLLTDTQYF.

This clone was seen a single time. V usage is TRBV5-8 and J usage is TRBJ2-7; D may be TRBD1 or TRBD2 (5 bases each). Germline V lookup: CDR1 SGHTS, CDR2 YDEGEE. The V gene lost 4 bases and the J gene lost 3 bases, with 14 bases spanning the gap. CDR3 size: 14 residues. This CDR3 reads CASSRGGTNYEQYF. CDR3 sequence (DNA): TGTGCCAGCAGCCGGGGTGGGACGAACTACGAGCAGTACTTC.

This chain uses TRBV27 with TRBJ2-7; possibly TRBD2 for D (5 bases). The ends were cut back, 5 bases at V and 3 bases at J, with 8 bases in the middle. CDR1 is MNHEY and CDR2 is SMNVEV in the germline V gene (reference sequence). This CDR3 comprises 12 residues. Here the CDR3 reads CASSSRGYEQYF. The CDR3, as DNA: TGTGCCAGCAGTAGCCGGGGCTACGAGCAGTACTTC.

The chain recombines TRBV27 with TRBJ2-7; 10 bases are shared with TRBD1. With V trimmed by 8 bases and J by 4 bases, 5 bases remained unmatched. Germline V lookup: CDR1 MNHEY, CDR2 SMNVEV (reference sequence). The CDR3 is 13 residues long. In nucleotides, the CDR3 is TGTGCCAGCGGTCCGGGACAGGGGTACGAGCAGTACTTC. Translation: CASGPGQGYEQYF.

This chain joins TRBV10-3 and TRBJ2-3, with D unresolved. Germline loops: CDR1 ENHRY, CDR2 SYGVKD. The CDR3 is 15 residues long. V shed 0 bases and J shed 2 bases, with 9 bases lying between them. The DNA for the CDR3 is TGTGCCATCAGTGAGTCAAGTGGCTACACAGATACGCAGTATTTT. The encoded protein is CAISESSGYTDTQYF.